A selection of T cell receptor beta chains follows, all from one sample in a study of shared clonotypes between healthy human individuals. Measured with immunoSEQ multiplex PCR; TCRdb has only the in-frame clones, and not every one. Among 2 million to 2.5 million clones listed, approximately 90% were seen once. Input material: naive CD4+ T cells from PBMCs. Receptors were obtained from a man younger than 35 in good health. Some clones in this sample may be carry-over from other donors' samples. CDR3s include the opening cysteine and the closing phenylalanine or tryptophan. The D gene is left open where the match is weak. Rows may omit the clone size; those that give it use once, few, many or a size class.

size	D	V	J	CDR3	DNA
NA	TRBD2	TRBV11-2	TRBJ2-7	CASSPLSGRIYEQYF	TGTGCCAGCAGCCCACTTAGCGGGAGAATCTACGAGCAGTACTTC
NA	NA	TRBV11-3	TRBJ2-1	CASSPMSGAGNEQFF	TGTGCCAGCAGCCCCATGTCAGGGGCCGGCAATGAGCAGTTCTTC
NA	NA	TRBV15	TRBJ1-2	CAAGMGHDYGYTF	TGTGCCGCGGGAATGGGGCACGACTATGGCTACACCTTC
NA	NA	TRBV5-1	TRBJ2-1	CASSLPLGGDEQFF	TGCGCCAGCAGCCTACCTCTTGGAGGGGATGAGCAGTTCTTC
NA	TRBD2	TRBV30	TRBJ2-2	CAWSLAGAITGELFF	TGTGCCTGGAGTCTAGCGGGAGCGATCACCGGGGAGCTGTTTTTT
NA	TRBD1	TRBV5-1	TRBJ1-3	CASSPDREGNTIYF	TGCGCCAGCAGCCCGGACAGGGAAGGAAACACCATATATTTT
NA	NA	TRBV2	TRBJ2-7	CASSEARQGGEQYF	TGTGCCAGCAGTGAAGCGCGCCAGGGCGGCGAGCAGTACTTC
NA	TRBD2	TRBV7-8	TRBJ2-2	CASSPGGEDTGELFF	TGTGCCAGCAGCCCGGGAGGGGAGGACACCGGGGAGCTGTTTTTT
NA	NA	TRBV30	TRBJ1-4	CAWSSRVSEKLFF	TGTGCCTGGAGTTCCAGGGTTAGCGAAAAACTGTTTTTT
NA	TRBD2	TRBV2	TRBJ2-1	CASSGSSGANEQFF	TGTGCCAGCAGCGGCTCTAGCGGGGCTAATGAGCAGTTCTTC
NA	NA	TRBV7-6	TRBJ2-3	CASSLAPVDTQYF	TGTGCCAGCAGCTTAGCCCCAGTGGATACGCAGTATTTT
NA	NA	TRBV18	TRBJ1-5	CASSPGSNQPQHF	TGTGCCAGCTCACCTGGGAGCAATCAGCCCCAGCATTTT
few	NA	TRBV5-6	TRBJ1-1	CATHLGRNTEAFF	TGTGCCACCCATCTAGGTAGGAACACTGAAGCTTTCTTT
NA	NA	TRBV10-3	TRBJ2-3	CAISGQITDTQYF	TGTGCCATCAGTGGACAGATCACAGATACGCAGTATTTT
NA	TRBD2	TRBV27	TRBJ2-1	CASTLLAGEYNEQFF	TGTGCCAGCACCTTGCTAGCGGGAGAATACAATGAGCAGTTCTTC
NA	NA	TRBV28	TRBJ1-1	CASRPRSQKLNTEAFF	TGTGCCAGCAGGCCTCGAAGTCAGAAACTGAACACTGAAGCTTTCTTT
once	NA	TRBV28	TRBJ1-4	CASRGGRESFEKLFF	TGTGCCAGCAGGGGGGGTAGGGAGAGTTTTGAAAAACTGTTTTTT
NA	NA	TRBV18	TRBJ1-2	CASSASNYGYTF	TGTGCCAGCTCCGCCAGTAACTATGGCTACACCTTC
NA	NA	TRBV2	TRBJ1-4	CASTKEGKATNEKLFF	TGTGCCAGCACCAAGGAGGGTAAAGCAACTAATGAAAAACTGTTTTTT
NA	NA	TRBV7-3	TRBJ2-2	CASSLQFTGELFF	TGTGCCAGCAGCCTACAGTTCACCGGGGAGCTGTTTTTT
NA	NA	TRBV7-8	TRBJ1-1	CASSLVKGAEAFF	TGTGCCAGCAGCTTAGTCAAGGGGGCTGAAGCTTTCTTT
once	NA	TRBV6-1	TRBJ2-3	CASSEESGTDTQYF	TGTGCCAGCAGTGAAGAGTCAGGTACAGATACGCAGTATTTT
NA	NA	TRBV6-6	TRBJ2-1	CASSQLLADNEQFF	TGTGCCAGCAGTCAACTCTTGGCAGACAATGAGCAGTTCTTC
NA	TRBD1	TRBV28	TRBJ1-2	CASSRGMEGARYGYTF	TGTGCCAGCAGTCGGGGGATGGAGGGGGCTCGGTATGGCTACACCTTC
NA	NA	TRBV12-5	TRBJ2-2	CASGLGHNTGELFF	TGTGCTAGTGGTTTGGGACACAACACCGGGGAGCTGTTTTTT
NA	NA	TRBV11-3	TRBJ2-7	CASSLVWRSYEQYF	TGTGCCAGCAGCTTAGTTTGGAGATCCTACGAGCAGTACTTC
NA	NA	TRBV4-1	TRBJ1-2	CASSQETATYGYTF	TGCGCCAGCAGCCAAGAAACCGCCACCTATGGCTACACCTTC
NA	NA	TRBV29-1	TRBJ1-1	CSVDHGGVGTEAFF	TGCAGCGTTGATCACGGGGGGGTGGGCACTGAAGCTTTCTTT
NA	TRBD2	TRBV18	TRBJ2-3	CASSPGGSTDTQYF	TGTGCCAGCTCCCCCGGGGGGAGCACAGATACGCAGTATTTT
NA	TRBD1	TRBV28	TRBJ1-5	CASSLSGGVNQPQHF	TGTGCCAGCAGTTTATCAGGGGGCGTCAATCAGCCCCAGCATTTT
NA	NA	TRBV2	TRBJ1-2	CASSEEYNYGYTF	TGTGCCAGCAGTGAAGAGTACAACTATGGCTACACCTTC
NA	TRBD1	TRBV5-4	TRBJ2-7	CASSLVRGNHEQYF	TGTGCCAGCAGCTTGGTCAGGGGGAACCACGAGCAGTACTTC
NA	NA	TRBV7-3	TRBJ2-6	CASSPSGANVLTF	TGTGCCAGCAGCCCATCTGGGGCCAACGTCCTGACTTTC
NA	NA	TRBV18	TRBJ2-1	CASSQPGQDNEQFF	TGTGCCAGCTCACAACCGGGACAAGACAATGAGCAGTTCTTC
NA	NA	TRBV6-1	TRBJ2-2	CASSKEGGTAGELFF	TGTGCCAGCAGCAAGGAGGGGGGAACCGCCGGGGAGCTGTTTTTT